The clone carrying this T cell receptor beta chain showed up many times. Its target is unknown. Researchers took RNA transcripts and amplified TCR beta CDR3 regions from them. HTBI-primed first-round RT-PCR preceded second-round multiplex PCR. TCRdb reprocessed the multiplex PCR reads via MiXCR and lists one record per CDR3 protein. The profile shows around 660,000 distinct CDR3 sequences, approximately 39% of them singletons. The data belong to a study of Graves' ophthalmopathy and Graves' hyperthyroidism. Someone took the PBMCs out of more than 9 ml of fresh peripheral blood. Findings of the study overall: The authors also found most expanded thyroid clonotypes above 0.001 frequency in blood.

The germline V gene encodes CDR1 SGHRS and CDR2 YFSETQ. Trimming shortened V by 4 bases and J by 1 base, and 6 bases separated the two germline ends. The CDR3 totals 13 residues. This chain links TRBV5-1 with TRBJ1-5; D is undetermined. The receptor was isolated from an adult man with Graves' ophthalmopathy. The sequencing input was peripheral blood. Written as DNA, the CDR3 is TGCGCCAGCAGCAAGGCAAGCAATCAGCCCCAGCATTTT. Its protein is CASSKASNQPQHF.